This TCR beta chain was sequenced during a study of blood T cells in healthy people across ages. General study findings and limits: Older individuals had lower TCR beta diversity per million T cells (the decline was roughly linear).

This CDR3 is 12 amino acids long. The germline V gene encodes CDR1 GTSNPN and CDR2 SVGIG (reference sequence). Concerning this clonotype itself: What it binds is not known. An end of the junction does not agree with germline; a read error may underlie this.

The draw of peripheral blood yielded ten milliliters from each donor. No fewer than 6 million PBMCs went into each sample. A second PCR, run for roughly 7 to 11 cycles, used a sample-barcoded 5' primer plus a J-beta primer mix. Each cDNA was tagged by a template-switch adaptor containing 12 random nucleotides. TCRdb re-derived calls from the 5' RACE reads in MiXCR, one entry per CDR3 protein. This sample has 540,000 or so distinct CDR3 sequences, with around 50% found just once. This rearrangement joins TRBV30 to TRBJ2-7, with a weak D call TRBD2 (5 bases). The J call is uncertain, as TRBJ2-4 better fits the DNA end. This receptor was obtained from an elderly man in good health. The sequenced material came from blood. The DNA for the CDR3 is TGTGTCTGGAGGAAGGCAGAAAACATTCAGTACTTC. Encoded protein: CVWRKAENIQYF.